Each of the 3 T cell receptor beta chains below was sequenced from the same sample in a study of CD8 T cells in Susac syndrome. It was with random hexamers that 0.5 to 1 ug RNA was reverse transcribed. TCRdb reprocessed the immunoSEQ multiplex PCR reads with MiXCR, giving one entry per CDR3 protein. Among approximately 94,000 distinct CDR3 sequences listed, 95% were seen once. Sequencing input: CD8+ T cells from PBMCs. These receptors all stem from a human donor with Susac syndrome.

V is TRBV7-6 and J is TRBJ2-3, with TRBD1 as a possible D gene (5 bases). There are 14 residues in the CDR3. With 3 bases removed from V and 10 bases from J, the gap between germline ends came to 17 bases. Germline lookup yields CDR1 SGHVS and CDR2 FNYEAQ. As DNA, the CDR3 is TGTGCCAGCAGCTTGGACATTGCCTCCGGTCCGCAGTATTTT. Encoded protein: CASSLDIASGPQYF.

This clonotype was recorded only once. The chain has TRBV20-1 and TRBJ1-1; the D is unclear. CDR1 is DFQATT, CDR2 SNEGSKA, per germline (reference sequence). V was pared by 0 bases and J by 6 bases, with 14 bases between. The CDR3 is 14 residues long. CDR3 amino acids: CSARDTVRDPEAFF. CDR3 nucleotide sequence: TGCAGTGCTAGAGACACCGTGAGAGACCCTGAAGCTTTCTTT.

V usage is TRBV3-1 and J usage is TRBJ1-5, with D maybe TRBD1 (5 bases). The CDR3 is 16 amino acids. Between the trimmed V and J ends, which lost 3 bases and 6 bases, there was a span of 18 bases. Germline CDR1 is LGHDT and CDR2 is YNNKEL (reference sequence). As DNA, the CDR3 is TGTGCCAGCAGCCAGGCCGGGACCGATTTGGGTCAGCCCCAGCATTTT. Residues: CASSQAGTDLGQPQHF. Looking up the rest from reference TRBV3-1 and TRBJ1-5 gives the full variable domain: DTAVSQTPKYLVTQMGNDKSIKCEQNLGHDTMYWYKQDSKKFLKIMFSYNNKELIINETVPNRFSPKSPDKAHLNLHINSLELGDSAVYFCASSQAGTDLGQPQHFGDGTRLSIL.